These 14 T cell receptor beta chains share one sample of origin, sequenced in a study of blood T cell repertoires in COVID-19. Assay used: immunoSEQ multiplex PCR; TCRdb lists only in-frame clones, some missing. Of 200,000 to 250,000 clones listed, approximately 90% were seen once; the top ten hold 4.5% to 5.5%. Sequences were obtained from peripheral blood. Receptors were obtained from a middle-aged woman with acute or convalescent COVID-19.

The rearrangement uses TRBV24-1 and TRBJ1-2, with D uncertain. This CDR3 is built from 12 residues. CDR1 KGHDR and CDR2 SFDVKD come from the germline V gene. Trimming took off 9 bases at V and 5 bases at J, with 12 bases between the two ends. The CDR3 nucleotides read TGTGCCACCTCCGAAGAGGGTTATGGCTACACCTTC. Translation gives CATSEEGYGYTF.

Here the CDR3 DNA reads TGTGCCACCAGCAGAGGCGGGTGGATTACAGGGGTTCAGCCCCAGCATTTT. This translates into CATSRGGWITGVQPQHF. The rearrangement links TRBV15 to TRBJ1-5, with 7 positions matching TRBD1. The CDR3 spans 17 residues. Germline lookup yields CDR1 LNHNV and CDR2 YYDKDF (reference sequence). V dropped 1 base and J dropped 6; count of bases not matched to a gene: 12.

The V gene is TRBV10-3, the J gene TRBJ1-4; TRBD1 matches 7 bases. CDR1 and CDR2 from the germline V gene are ENHRY and SYGVKD. CDR3 length equals 17 residues. V gave up 5 bases and J gave up 4 bases; unmatched junction bases: 13. CDR3 coding DNA: TGTGCCATCAGTCCCATTCTCTTGGGACAGAGTAATGAAAAACTGTTTTTT. Protein product: CAISPILLGQSNEKLFF.

The chain employs TRBV29-1 and TRBJ1-1; possible D gene TRBD1, 5 bases. V was shortened by 4 bases and J by 3 bases, with 12 bases between the two germline ends. Germline V gives CDR1 SQVTM, CDR2 ANQGSEA. The CDR3 extends over 13 amino acids. This CDR3 is CSVGGGLDTEAFF. In nucleotides, the CDR3 is TGCAGCGTTGGGGGGGGTCTGGACACTGAAGCTTTCTTT.

The chain employs TRBV3-1 (or the pseudogene TRBV3-2) and TRBJ1-6; a possible D gene is TRBD1 (6 bases). With 4 bases removed from V and 5 bases from J, the gap between germline ends came to 15 bases. The CDR3 loop spans 16 amino acids. CDR1 and CDR2 (germline): LGHDT, YNNKEL (reference sequence). The CDR3 loop reads CASSPKGWTDNSPLHF. The CDR3 DNA reads TGTGCCAGCAGCCCTAAAGGATGGACAGATAATTCACCCCTCCACTTT.

The J gene is TRBJ1-1, the V gene TRBV5-4; possible D gene TRBD1, 5 bases. The germline V and J ends were trimmed by 3 bases and 5 bases, with 11 bases remaining between them. The length of the CDR3 is 13 residues. Germline V gene lookup returns CDR1 SGHNT and CDR2 YYREEE (reference sequence). The CDR3 DNA follows: TGTGCCAGCAGCTATCTGGGGGGGACTGAAGCTTTCTTT. It specifies CASSYLGGTEAFF.

This chain connects TRBV6-1 to TRBJ2-2; D unclear. Germline values: CDR1 MNHNS, CDR2 SASEGT. The CDR3 has 15 residues. With 3 bases removed from V and 0 bases from J, the gap between germline ends came to 8 bases. The CDR3: CASSDPGPNTGELFF. CDR3 bases: TGTGCCAGCAGTGATCCGGGTCCGAACACCGGGGAGCTGTTTTTT.

This sequence joins TRBV2 and TRBJ1-1; 7 nucleotides line up with TRBD1. The ends lost 6 bases at V and 0 bases at J; junction bases unmatched: 10. CDR1 and CDR2 from the germline V gene are SNHLY and FYNNEI. The CDR3 consists of 16 residues. CDR3 coding DNA: TGTGCCAGCAGAGTAAGCCCGGGACAGCTGAACACTGAAGCTTTCTTT. This encodes CASRVSPGQLNTEAFF.

The rearrangement joins TRBV3-1 (or the pseudogene TRBV3-2) to TRBJ1-6, with D possibly matching TRBD1 (5 bases). The CDR3 is 13 residues long. The germline V and J ends were trimmed by 5 bases and 10 bases, with 12 bases remaining between them. Germline assignment: CDR1 LGHDT and CDR2 YNNKEL (reference sequence). This CDR3 is CASSFRGGSPLHF. For the CDR3, the DNA is TGTGCCAGCAGCTTTAGGGGAGGCTCACCCCTCCACTTT.

The V and J genes are TRBV5-8 and TRBJ1-2; D possibly corresponds to TRBD1 (6 bases). Germline V gene lookup returns CDR1 SGHTS and CDR2 YDEGEE. V lost 3 bases to trimming and J lost 0 bases, with 9 bases between them. The CDR3 is 14 residues long. CDR3 sequence: CASSWTAPNYGYTF. CDR3 DNA sequence: TGTGCCAGCAGCTGGACAGCCCCTAACTATGGCTACACCTTC.

The genes are TRBV2 and TRBJ2-2; possible D gene TRBD1, 6 bases. The length of the CDR3 is 17 residues. The germline V gene encodes CDR1 SNHLY and CDR2 FYNNEI. The V end was cut by 10 bases, the J end by 4 bases, with 25 bases between. CDR3 nucleotide sequence: TGTGCCACCGCAGAAAGGGAGTTGGGGGCTAGCACCGGGGAGCTGTTTTTT. It codes for CATAERELGASTGELFF.

V usage is TRBV5-5 and J usage is TRBJ1-5; 7 bases agree with TRBD1. Trimming removed 5 bases from V and 6 bases from J; junction bases left unmatched: 11. CDR3 length equals 15 residues. Looked up from germline, CDR1 is SGHKS and CDR2 is YYEKEE (reference sequence). CDR3 residues: CASSPDRSPFQPQHF. The CDR3 DNA follows: TGTGCCAGCAGTCCGGACAGGAGTCCTTTTCAGCCCCAGCATTTT.

In DNA form, the CDR3 reads TGTGCCAGCGCCGGTCTCAATCAGCCCCAGCATTTT. Its translation is CASAGLNQPQHF. This chain uses TRBV19 with TRBJ1-5, with no clear D. From germline, CDR1 is LNHDA and CDR2 SQIVND (reference sequence). Trimming left V 9 bases short and J 3 bases short, with 9 bases between. The CDR3 consists of 12 residues.

The CDR3 protein is CASSLPGTTSADTQYF. CDR3 bases: TGTGCCAGCAGCCTGCCCGGGACTACTTCGGCAGATACGCAGTATTTT. V is TRBV5-6 and J is TRBJ2-3; 7 positions agree with TRBD2. Germline CDR1 SGHDT, CDR2 YYEEEE. The trim removed 4 bases at V and 4 bases at J, leaving 12 bases unmatched. CDR3 length: 16 residues.